This T cell receptor beta chain was sequenced during a study of CD8 T cells in Susac syndrome. V gave up 7 bases and J gave up 3 bases, with 17 bases separating them. CDR3 length: 15 residues. Random-hexamer reverse transcription was applied to about 0.45 to 1 ug RNA. The CDR3 of TCR beta was amplified by immunoSEQ multiplex PCR across 54 Vbeta and 13 Jbeta. TCRdb reprocessed the immunoSEQ multiplex PCR reads with MiXCR, giving one entry per CDR3 protein. The table includes about 180,000 distinct CDR3 sequences, just under 95% detected once. V is TRBV12-3 or TRBV12-4 and J is TRBJ2-3; D may be TRBD2 (5 bases). What was sequenced was CD4+ T cells from PBMCs. The clonotype was recovered from a human donor with Susac syndrome. CDR3 nucleotides: TGTGCCAGCAACCACGAAATTCGGGGAACAGATACGCAGTATTTT. Amino acid sequence: CASNHEIRGTDTQYF.